The rows below give T cell receptor beta chains drawn from one sample of a study of cytomegalovirus exposure and HLA in healthy donors. This table comes from immunoSEQ multiplex PCR, and its TCRdb copy is limited to in-frame clones, with some not included. The table has tens of thousands of clones, 94% seen once. Sequenced material: PBMCs. These receptors were obtained from a young woman in good health and CMV-seropositive. Both conserved end residues are part of each CDR3. Not all rows give a size; the values are once, few, many and, for expanded clones, a class.

CDR3 protein	clone size	V gene	J gene	CDR3 length
CASSLQGDASTDTQYF	NA	TRBV27	TRBJ2-3	16
CASSLDPGTGNEKLFF	NA	TRBV5-1	TRBJ1-4	16
CASSKGGRQGATTNEKLFF	NA	TRBV27	TRBJ1-4	19
CASSLSPRGAADTQYF	NA	TRBV7-6	TRBJ2-3	16
CASSSGLVSGEAFF	NA	TRBV7-9	TRBJ1-1	14
CASSLGGTGQETQYF	NA	TRBV11-2	TRBJ2-5	15
CASSFVWISGAIQETQYF	once	TRBV7-8	TRBJ2-5	18
CASSTVAAVTGELFF	NA	TRBV19	TRBJ2-2	15
CASKYTPGEQFF	NA	TRBV10-2	TRBJ2-1	12
CASSFAGGGRATGELFF	NA	TRBV12-1	TRBJ2-2	17
CASSEYGGSASPLHF	NA	TRBV25-1	TRBJ1-6	15
CASSLGRGEQFF	NA	TRBV5-1	TRBJ2-1	12
CAAGGGPGETQYF	few	TRBV10-3	TRBJ2-5	13
CASSQQGAYAAGANVLTF	NA	TRBV7-3	TRBJ2-6	18
CSATGHEQYF	NA	TRBV20-1	TRBJ2-7	10
CASSLSGTVNNSPLHF	NA	TRBV7-6	TRBJ1-6	16
CASGQPTNEKLFF	NA	TRBV7-6	TRBJ1-4	13
CASSSIQGINGYTF	NA	TRBV6-6	TRBJ1-2	14